This entry lists 17 T cell receptor beta chains sequenced from one sample in a study of T cells in Graves' hyperthyroidism and ophthalmopathy (dated by TCRdb to between 2018 and 2021). Libraries were prepared through multiplex PCR. Data came from an Illumina HiSeq 2000. TCR beta CDR3 regions were amplified from RNA transcripts. A first-round RT-PCR of the TCR CDR3 used the HTBI primer set with the Qiagen OneStep RT-PCR kit. TCRdb reprocessing: public reads trimmed at Q25 with fastp, clones called with MiXCR, in-frame beta chains kept. For every CDR3 protein sequence, its rows merge into one entry that carries the most common genes and DNA. The sample data list 450,000 to 500,000 distinct CDR3 sequences, and about 20% of these were observed just once. About 53% of the sample lies in the top ten. Input material: blood. The source of these receptors is a woman aged 70-85 years with Graves' ophthalmopathy.

Only a few counts were recorded for this clonotype. V is TRBV7-2 and J is TRBJ2-2; D gene uncertain. The CDR3 extends over 14 amino acids. V shed 5 bases and J shed 0 bases, with 7 bases lying between them. CDR1 is SGHTA, CDR2 FQGNSA, per germline. The CDR3 region is CASSEVSNTGELFF. DNA for the CDR3: TGTGCCAGCAGCGAGGTCTCGAACACCGGGGAGCTGTTTTTT.

The rearrangement links TRBV5-1 to TRBJ2-6, with a weak D call TRBD1 (5 bases). The CDR3 is 16 residues long. Germline-derived CDR1 and CDR2 are SGHRS and YFSETQ. The V end lost 0 bases, the J end lost 0 bases, and 7 bases lay between the germline ends. CDR3 sequence (DNA): TGCGCCAGCAGCTTGGCCAGGGCCTCTGGGGCCAACGTCCTGACTTTC. Its translation: CASSLARASGANVLTF.

The chain joins TRBV5-5 to TRBJ1-1; TRBD1 agrees at 10 bases. Germline loops: CDR1 SGHKS, CDR2 YYEKEE (reference sequence). The CDR3 is 15 residues long. Trimming removed 4 bases from V and 14 bases from J; junction bases left unmatched: 17. In DNA, the CDR3 is TGTGCCAGCAGCCTCACCCCCGGGACAGGGGAAGAGCGGTTCTTT. Translating gives CASSLTPGTGEERFF. The full variable domain, its missing parts supplied by reference TRBV5-5 and TRBJ1-1, is DAGVTQSPTHLIKTRGQQVTLRCSPISGHKSVSWYQQVLGQGPQFIFQYYEKEERGRGNFPDRFSARQFPNYSSELNVNALLLGDSALYLCASSLTPGTGEERFFGQGTRLTVV.

The chain recombines TRBV20-1 with TRBJ2-1, with unresolved D. V lost 6 bases and J lost 5, with 8 bases in between. The CDR3 contains 11 residues. Per the germline V gene, CDR1 is DFQATT and CDR2 is SNEGSKA (reference sequence). CDR3 protein: CSAARDNEQFF. The CDR3 DNA reads TGCAGTGCAGCTAGAGACAATGAGCAGTTCTTC.

This clonotype was observed a few times. The chain has TRBV9 and TRBJ2-2, with a weak D call TRBD2 (7 bases). The V gene lost 4 bases and the J gene lost 11 bases, with 15 bases spanning the gap. CDR1 is SGDLS, CDR2 YYNGEE, per germline. This CDR3 has 13 residues. CDR3 DNA: TGTGCCAGCAGCCCTCCCTCGGGGGGCGAGCTGTTTTTT. As protein: CASSPPSGGELFF.

This clonotype was detected ten times or more. V and J are TRBV7-9 and TRBJ2-2; D may be TRBD2 (6 bases). Germline CDR1 and CDR2: SEHNR and FQNEAQ (reference sequence). This CDR3 has 14 amino acids. V lost 7 bases to trimming and J lost 7 bases, with 16 bases between them. The DNA for the CDR3 is TGTGCCAGCACCGGAGGAGCGGGTAACGGGGAGCTGTTTTTT. It yields the protein CASTGGAGNGELFF.

The chain employs TRBV6-1 and TRBJ1-1, with D perhaps matching TRBD1 (6 bases). Germline-derived CDR1 and CDR2 are MNHNS and SASEGT. V lost 10 bases, J lost 7 bases, and 16 bases lay in between. The CDR3 spans 12 residues. CDR3 DNA: TGTGCCATCAATCAACAGGGTGGTGAAGCTTTCTTT. It codes for CAINQQGGEAFF.

This clonotype was seen a handful of times. The chain carries TRBV9 and TRBJ2-3; D call uncertain. Germline V gene sequence: CDR1 SGDLS, CDR2 YYNGEE. This CDR3 spans 13 amino acids. The V and J ends lost 1 base and 4 bases respectively, with 7 bases between them. The CDR3 bases are TGTGCCAGCAGCGTAAGAGCCGCAGATACGCAGTATTTT. Protein sequence: CASSVRAADTQYF.

This clonotype was detected many times. The chain has TRBV4-1 and TRBJ2-7, with D possibly being TRBD1 (5 bases). The germline V and J ends were trimmed by 0 bases and 9 bases, with 12 bases remaining between them. Per germline, CDR1 MGHRA and CDR2 YSYEKL. There are 13 residues in the CDR3. The DNA for the CDR3 is TGCGCCAGCAGCCAAGAAATACAGGCCGGGCAGTACTTC. Translating gives CASSQEIQAGQYF.

This clonotype was seen a few times. The chain combines TRBV5-1 with TRBJ1-4; weak D call: TRBD1 (5 bases). The CDR3 length is 15 residues. Between the trimmed V and J ends, which lost 4 bases and 8 bases, there was a span of 18 bases. Germline V gene sequence: CDR1 SGHRS, CDR2 YFSETQ. The CDR3 is CASSDGTSRREKLFF. CDR3 nucleotide sequence: TGCGCCAGCAGCGACGGGACGTCTCGGAGGGAAAAACTGTTTTTT.

A few counts support this clonotype. This chain connects TRBV6-4 to TRBJ1-2; D is unclear. The germline V gene has CDR1 MRHNA and CDR2 SNTAGT. Trimming left V 5 bases short and J 0 bases short, with 16 bases between. The CDR3 runs to 16 residues. This CDR3 reads CASSRSGGSANYGYTF. CDR3 coding DNA: TGTGCCAGCAGTCGAAGTGGAGGGAGTGCTAACTATGGCTACACCTTC.

This clonotype occurred many times. This sequence joins TRBV3-1 and TRBJ1-1; 8 bases match TRBD1. The CDR3 runs 13 residues. V was pared by 4 bases and J by 7 bases, with 5 bases of the junction left unmatched. Per the germline V gene, CDR1 is LGHDT and CDR2 is YNNKEL (reference sequence). DNA for the CDR3: TGTGCCAGCAGCCGCACCGGACAGGGTGAAGCTTTCTTT. Protein sequence: CASSRTGQGEAFF.

This clonotype was seen at least ten times. This chain uses TRBV2 with TRBJ1-2; perhaps TRBD1 as D (6 bases). Germline V gives CDR1 SNHLY, CDR2 FYNNEI. The CDR3 totals 14 residues. V lost 3 bases, J lost 6 bases, and 14 bases lay in between. The CDR3 DNA reads TGTGCCAGCAGTGAGGTCCGGGGGGCGGATGGCTACACCTTC. As protein: CASSEVRGADGYTF.

The V call is TRBV20-1, the J call TRBJ2-1; 8 bases match TRBD2. CDR3 length: 13 residues. CDR1 and CDR2 (germline): DFQATT, SNEGSKA (reference sequence). Trimming cost V 3 bases and J 7 bases; bases outside gene matches: 5. The CDR3 loop is CSASGRALNEQFF. The CDR3 region has the DNA TGCAGTGCTAGCGGGAGGGCCTTGAATGAGCAGTTCTTC.

V is TRBV14 and J is TRBJ1-2; 10 bases agree with TRBD1. Trimming took 4 bases from V and 4 from J; bases not matched to a gene: 6. Per the germline V gene, CDR1 is SGHDN and CDR2 is FVKESK. There are 15 residues in the CDR3. CDR3 sequence: CASSPGDRGGYGYTF. For the CDR3, the DNA is TGTGCCAGCAGCCCTGGGGACAGGGGAGGCTATGGCTACACCTTC.

The rearrangement links TRBV7-3 to TRBJ2-5; 8 bases are a match to TRBD1. V shed 5 bases, J shed 5 bases, and the junction held 4 bases outside the gene matches. This CDR3 spans 13 amino acids. CDR1 is SGHTA, CDR2 FQGTGA, per germline. The CDR3 is CASSPQGAETQYF. In DNA, the CDR3 is TGTGCCAGCAGCCCTCAGGGGGCGGAGACCCAGTACTTC.

The chain combines TRBV10-3 with TRBJ1-5; D not certain. Trimming removed 10 bases at V and 0 bases at J, with 10 bases between. This CDR3 has 13 amino acids. Germline loops: CDR1 ENHRY, CDR2 SYGVKD. CDR3 in amino acids: CATHRDSNQPQHF. CDR3 nucleotides: TGTGCCACCCATCGAGATAGCAATCAGCCCCAGCATTTT.